This is a list of T cell receptor beta chains from one sample in a study of control samples from healthy donors and cancer patients. This table comes from immunoSEQ multiplex PCR, and its TCRdb copy is limited to in-frame clones, with some not included. The sample gives roughly 47,000 clones, about 89% of which show up once; roughly a tenth is in the top ten. The specimen sequenced was PBMCs. Receptor source: a woman aged 55-69 years with lung cancer. Each CDR3 is given with its conserved first and last residue. D genes are given only for firm matches. Rows may omit the clone size; those that give it use once, few, many or a size class.

j_gene: TRBJ2-2
d_gene: TRBD1
v_gene: TRBV7-6
abundance: NA
CDR3aa: CASSPPRTGGTGELFF
CDR3nt: TGTGCCAGCAGCCCCCCCCGGACAGGGGGCACCGGGGAGCTGTTTTTT

j_gene: TRBJ1-6
d_gene: NA
v_gene: TRBV3-1/TRBV3-2
abundance: NA
CDR3aa: CASSQEEGFDNSPLHF
CDR3nt: TGTGCCAGCAGCCAAGAGGAGGGGTTCGATAATTCACCCCTCCACTTT

j_gene: TRBJ2-7
d_gene: TRBD2
v_gene: TRBV3-1/TRBV3-2
abundance: NA
CDR3aa: CASSPDGGRSSEQYF
CDR3nt: TGTGCCAGCAGCCCCGACGGCGGGAGGTCGTCTGAGCAGTACTTC

j_gene: TRBJ2-5
d_gene: NA
v_gene: TRBV15
abundance: NA
CDR3aa: CATSRDLAETQYF
CDR3nt: TGTGCCACCAGCAGAGATCTGGCAGAGACCCAGTACTTC

j_gene: TRBJ2-7
d_gene: NA
v_gene: TRBV3-1/TRBV3-2
abundance: NA
CDR3aa: CASSQVLASRDDEQYF
CDR3nt: TGTGCCAGCAGCCAAGTGTTAGCTAGCAGGGATGACGAGCAGTACTTC

j_gene: TRBJ2-2
d_gene: TRBD2
v_gene: TRBV5-1
abundance: NA
CDR3aa: CATKGSSGRDVGELFF
CDR3nt: TGCGCCACCAAAGGGTCGAGCGGGAGAGATGTCGGGGAGCTGTTTTTT

j_gene: TRBJ1-1
d_gene: NA
v_gene: TRBV27
abundance: NA
CDR3aa: CASSRGAEAFF
CDR3nt: TGTGCCAGCAGTAGGGGGGCCGAAGCTTTCTTT

j_gene: TRBJ2-2
d_gene: TRBD2
v_gene: TRBV5-6
abundance: NA
CDR3aa: CASSLASGSVGELFF
CDR3nt: TGTGCCAGCAGCTTGGCTAGCGGGAGTGTCGGGGAGCTGTTTTTT

j_gene: TRBJ1-2
d_gene: TRBD1
v_gene: TRBV6-5
abundance: NA
CDR3aa: CASRFTGGGGYTF
CDR3nt: TGTGCCAGCAGATTTACAGGGGGCGGTGGCTACACCTTC

j_gene: TRBJ1-6
d_gene: NA
v_gene: TRBV19
abundance: NA
CDR3aa: CASSSSLPVQGDNSPLHF
CDR3nt: TGTGCCAGTAGTTCTTCTCTTCCCGTACAGGGAGATAATTCACCCCTCCACTTT

j_gene: TRBJ2-6
d_gene: TRBD1
v_gene: TRBV4-1
abundance: NA
CDR3aa: CASSQEPGGGSGANVLTF
CDR3nt: TGCGCCAGCAGCCAAGAACCAGGGGGCGGCTCTGGGGCCAACGTCCTGACTTTC

j_gene: TRBJ1-1
d_gene: TRBD1
v_gene: TRBV28
abundance: NA
CDR3aa: CASSLGTGRVSAFF
CDR3nt: TGTGCCAGCAGCCTCGGGACAGGGCGCGTGTCGGCTTTCTTT

j_gene: TRBJ2-5
d_gene: TRBD2
v_gene: TRBV19
abundance: NA
CDR3aa: CASSPSSGMGQETQYF
CDR3nt: TGTGCCAGTAGTCCAAGTAGCGGGATGGGGCAAGAGACCCAGTACTTC

j_gene: TRBJ1-1
d_gene: NA
v_gene: TRBV9
abundance: NA
CDR3aa: CASSPRTVNTEAFF
CDR3nt: TGTGCCAGCAGCCCACGGACGGTGAACACTGAAGCTTTCTTT

j_gene: TRBJ1-1
d_gene: NA
v_gene: TRBV28
abundance: NA
CDR3aa: CASVRDIQTEAFF
CDR3nt: TGTGCCAGCGTCAGGGATATACAGACTGAAGCTTTCTTT

j_gene: TRBJ1-2
d_gene: NA
v_gene: TRBV29-1
abundance: NA
CDR3aa: CSVGQTNYGYTF
CDR3nt: TGCAGCGTTGGGCAGACTAACTATGGCTACACCTTC

j_gene: TRBJ1-1
d_gene: NA
v_gene: TRBV12-3/TRBV12-4
abundance: few
CDR3aa: CASSLEGGTEAFF
CDR3nt: TGTGCCAGCAGTTTGGAAGGGGGCACTGAAGCTTTCTTT

j_gene: TRBJ2-2
d_gene: TRBD2
v_gene: TRBV30
abundance: NA
CDR3aa: CAWKLAGEVTGELFF
CDR3nt: TGTGCCTGGAAGCTAGCGGGAGAAGTCACCGGGGAGCTGTTTTTT

j_gene: TRBJ2-1
d_gene: TRBD2
v_gene: TRBV11-2
abundance: NA
CDR3aa: CASSLGLPVHEQFF
CDR3nt: TGTGCCAGCAGCTTGGGACTACCAGTCCATGAGCAGTTCTTC

j_gene: TRBJ1-3
d_gene: NA
v_gene: TRBV6-1
abundance: NA
CDR3aa: CASSEGRNTIYF
CDR3nt: TGTGCCAGCAGTGAAGGCCGGAACACCATATATTTT